The 22 T cell receptor beta chains given below trace back to one sample, sequenced in a study of OX40 agonist ivuxolimab in advanced cancers. Profiled with immunoSEQ multiplex PCR; TCRdb holds only in-frame clones, not every one. In the table there are around 62,000 clones, roughly 82% of which are singletons. The specimen comprised CD4+ or CD8+ T cells sorted from blood, sampled in a trial of the OX40 agonist ivuxolimab. All receptors come from an adult with an advanced solid tumor such as melanoma, head and neck, liver or kidney cancer.

Only a few counts were recorded for this clone. The chain recombines TRBV7-9 with TRBJ2-1; D call uncertain. The CDR3 consists of 12 residues. The V and J ends lost 5 bases and 15 bases respectively, with 17 bases between them. The germline V gene has CDR1 SEHNR and CDR2 FQNEAQ (reference sequence). CDR3 sequence: CASSRTQFDRFF. CDR3 nucleotides: TGTGCCAGCAGCCGAACCCAGTTTGATCGGTTCTTC.

V usage is TRBV19 and J usage is TRBJ1-5; weak D call: TRBD1 (5 bases). V was trimmed by 2 bases and J by 1 base, leaving 6 bases between them. This CDR3 has 14 residues. The germline V gene has CDR1 LNHDA and CDR2 SQIVND (reference sequence). This chain's CDR3 is CASSIRGSNQPQHF. The CDR3, as DNA: TGTGCCAGTAGTATAAGGGGCAGCAATCAGCCCCAGCATTTT.

This sequence joins TRBV6-6 and TRBJ2-5, with 11 bases that match TRBD1. The V gene's germline CDR1 is MNHNY and CDR2 SVGAGI (reference sequence). This CDR3 has 15 residues. V trimming: 8 bases; J trimming: 5 bases; junction bases outside the gene matches: 10. The CDR3 is CASLNSRDRGETQYF. CDR3 sequence (DNA): TGTGCCAGCCTTAACAGTCGGGACAGGGGGGAGACCCAGTACTTC.

This clone was counted a single time. Germline and junction disagree at one end, which may indicate a read error. The chain carries TRBV2 and TRBJ1-2; no firm D call. The CDR3 loop spans 12 amino acids. The germline gives CDR1 SNHLY, CDR2 FYNNEI. This chain's CDR3 is CASSESGGGCAF. In DNA form, the CDR3 reads TGTGCCAGCAGTGAATCGGGTGGAGGGTGCGCCTTC.

Only one count was recorded for this clone. CDR3 in amino acids: CASSYHTEAFF. CDR3 DNA sequence: TGTGCCAGCAGTTACCACACTGAAGCTTTCTTT. This chain uses TRBV6-6 with TRBJ1-1; D gene uncertain. The germline V gene has CDR1 MNHNY and CDR2 SVGAGI (reference sequence). Trimming left V 2 bases short and J 3 bases short, with 1 base between. The CDR3 has 11 residues.

The CDR3, as DNA: TGTGCCAGCAGTCAGGGGGGCTATGGCTACACCTTC. Amino acids: CASSQGGYGYTF. The chain couples TRBV28 to TRBJ1-2, with 7 positions matching TRBD1. Germline loops: CDR1 MDHEN, CDR2 SYDVKM. This CDR3 is 12 amino acids long. V gave up 5 bases and J gave up 4 bases; unmatched junction bases: 1.

The J gene is TRBJ1-5, the V gene TRBV14; D is ambiguous. The CDR3 length is 19 residues. Between the trimmed V and J ends, which lost 0 bases and 7 bases, there was a span of 25 bases. Germline V gene sequence: CDR1 SGHDN, CDR2 FVKESK. CDR3: CASSQEEGYPLLIRQPQHF. The DNA for the CDR3 is TGTGCCAGCAGCCAAGAAGAGGGATACCCCCTGCTAATACGACAGCCCCAGCATTTT.

V gene TRBV25-1 combines with J gene TRBJ1-6; a possible D gene is TRBD1 (6 bases). The CDR3 length is 14 residues. Trimming removed 2 bases at V and 9 bases at J, with 11 bases between. Germline V lookup: CDR1 MGHDK, CDR2 SYGVNS. The CDR3 reads CASSEIGGGSPLHF. The CDR3 DNA is TGTGCCAGCAGTGAAATAGGGGGAGGTTCACCCCTCCACTTT.

This chain joins TRBV7-2 and TRBJ2-7, with D perhaps matching TRBD1 (5 bases). The CDR3 is 13 amino acids. V was shortened by 5 bases and J by 3 bases, with 11 bases between the two germline ends. Germline CDR1 SGHTA, CDR2 FQGNSA. This CDR3 reads CASSPHDSYEQYF. The CDR3 coding sequence is TGTGCCAGCAGCCCTCACGACAGCTACGAGCAGTACTTC.

This chain connects TRBV7-6 to TRBJ2-1, with D perhaps matching TRBD1 (6 bases). The germline V and J ends were trimmed by 5 bases and 6 bases, with 23 bases remaining between them. This CDR3 is built from 17 residues. Germline V gene data show CDR1 as SGHVS and CDR2 as FNYEAQ. The CDR3 sequence: CASSPQTPGQSSNEQFF. CDR3 coding DNA: TGTGCCAGCAGCCCCCAGACCCCCGGACAGTCATCCAATGAGCAGTTCTTC. Full variable domain (rest looked up from reference TRBV7-6 and TRBJ2-1): GAGVSQSPRYKVTKRGQDVALRCDPISGHVSLYWYRQALGQGPEFLTYFNYEAQQDKSGLPNDRFSAERPEGSISTLTIQRTEQRDSAMYRCASSPQTPGQSSNEQFFGPGTRLTVL.

The V and J genes are TRBV27 and TRBJ2-5; D gene unclear. V dropped 0 bases and J dropped 4 bases, with 6 bases sitting between them. The CDR3 covers 13 residues. CDR1 and CDR2 from the germline V gene are MNHEY and SMNVEV (reference sequence). The CDR3 DNA reads TGTGCCAGCAGTTTATCGCAGCTAGAGACCCAGTACTTC. It specifies CASSLSQLETQYF.

The rearrangement uses TRBV5-1 and TRBJ2-3; 10 bases line up with TRBD1. V lost 4 bases to trimming and J lost 5 bases; unmatched junction nucleotides: 7. The CDR3 runs to 15 residues. Germline V gene sequence: CDR1 SGHRS, CDR2 YFSETQ. For the CDR3, the DNA is TGCGCCAGCAGCGGAGGGACAGGGGTAGGAGATACGCAGTATTTT. Its protein product is CASSGGTGVGDTQYF.

The chain has TRBV7-9 and TRBJ1-1, with D perhaps matching TRBD1 (5 bases). Germline V gene lookup returns CDR1 SEHNR and CDR2 FQNEAQ (reference sequence). CDR3 length equals 14 residues. With 5 bases removed from V and 1 base from J, the gap between germline ends came to 11 bases. The CDR3 sequence: CASSTRAGNTEAFF. For the CDR3, the DNA is TGTGCCAGCAGCACCAGGGCTGGGAACACTGAAGCTTTCTTT.

With regard to this clone: The junction departs from germline at one end; a sequencing error may be responsible. The rearrangement joins TRBV6-1 to TRBJ2-6; no definite D call. The CDR3 spans 18 residues. CDR1 is MNHNS, CDR2 SASEGT, per germline. Here the CDR3 DNA reads TGTGCCAGCAGTGAACGGATCTCATGCACAAAGTCGGGCCAACGTCCTGACTTC. Its protein product is CASSERISCTKSGQRPDF.

The chain uses TRBV28 and TRBJ1-2; D unclear. V was cut by 1 base and J by 9 bases, with 9 bases left in between. The germline V gene has CDR1 MDHEN and CDR2 SYDVKM. The CDR3 runs to 12 residues. CDR3: CASSLYPLRYTF. Here the CDR3 DNA reads TGTGCCAGCAGTTTATATCCTCTTCGCTACACCTTC.

The V gene is TRBV29-1, the J gene TRBJ2-7; 9 bases line up with TRBD2. The germline gives CDR1 SQVTM, CDR2 ANQGSEA. This CDR3 is 13 amino acids long. V gave up 3 bases and J gave up 3 bases; unmatched junction bases: 3. The CDR3: CSVEGTSRYEQYF. DNA of the CDR3: TGCAGCGTTGAGGGGACTAGCCGCTACGAGCAGTACTTC.

This clone has just one count. The chain is built from TRBV7-3 and TRBJ2-1; TRBD1 matches at 8 bases. Germline lookup yields CDR1 SGHTA and CDR2 FQGTGA. Trimming at V came to 2 bases and at J to 8 bases, leaving 8 bases not matched to a gene. The CDR3 spans 15 residues. The CDR3 DNA follows: TGTGCCAGCAGCTTATGGGCAGGGGGCTCATATGAGCAGTTCTTC. Translating gives CASSLWAGGSYEQFF.

The rearrangement joins TRBV10-3 to TRBJ2-7, with 7 bases fitting TRBD1. The CDR3 extends over 15 amino acids. Losses at the gene ends were 3 bases for V and 1 base for J; bases not matched to a gene: 6. Per the germline V gene, CDR1 is ENHRY and CDR2 is SYGVKD. The CDR3 nucleotides read TGTGCCATCAGTGACCCCGGACAGGTATCCTACGAGCAGTACTTC. Protein product: CAISDPGQVSYEQYF.

J is TRBJ1-3 and V is TRBV25-1; D is possibly TRBD1 (5 bases). V was pared by 10 bases and J by 2 bases, with 15 bases between. Germline CDR1 and CDR2: MGHDK and SYGVNS. The CDR3 is made up of 14 amino acids. The CDR3 nucleotides read TGTGCCACATCTCCGGGGGGAACTGGAAACACCATATATTTT. Translation: CATSPGGTGNTIYF.

The V call is TRBV27, the J call TRBJ1-6; the match to TRBD1 covers 7 bases. The ends lost 3 bases at V and 8 bases at J; junction bases unmatched: 1. The CDR3 has 13 amino acids. Germline CDR1 reads MNHEY; CDR2 reads SMNVEV (reference sequence). This CDR3 reads CASSFRGDSPLHF. The CDR3 nucleotides read TGTGCCAGCAGTTTCAGGGGGGATTCACCCCTCCACTTT.

Ten or more counts support this clone. The rearrangement uses TRBV6-5 and TRBJ1-2, with 10 bases matching TRBD1. Germline assignment: CDR1 MNHEY and CDR2 SVGAGI. V was clipped by 6 bases and J by 7 bases; unmatched bases: 8. There are 14 residues in the CDR3. The DNA of the CDR3 is TGTGCCAGCAGGGCGGACAGGGGGGGATTTGGCTACACCTTC. It codes for CASRADRGGFGYTF.

The V and J genes are TRBV7-9 and TRBJ2-3, with 11 nucleotides matching TRBD2. Germline values: CDR1 SEHNR, CDR2 FQNEAQ (reference sequence). J lost 6 bases, V lost 2 bases, and 16 bases had no gene match. The CDR3 sequence is 19 residues long. CDR3 coding DNA: TGTGCCAGCAGCTTAAGCACCCTCTTGACTAGCGGGAAGCCGGATACGCAGTATTTT. Residues: CASSLSTLLTSGKPDTQYF.